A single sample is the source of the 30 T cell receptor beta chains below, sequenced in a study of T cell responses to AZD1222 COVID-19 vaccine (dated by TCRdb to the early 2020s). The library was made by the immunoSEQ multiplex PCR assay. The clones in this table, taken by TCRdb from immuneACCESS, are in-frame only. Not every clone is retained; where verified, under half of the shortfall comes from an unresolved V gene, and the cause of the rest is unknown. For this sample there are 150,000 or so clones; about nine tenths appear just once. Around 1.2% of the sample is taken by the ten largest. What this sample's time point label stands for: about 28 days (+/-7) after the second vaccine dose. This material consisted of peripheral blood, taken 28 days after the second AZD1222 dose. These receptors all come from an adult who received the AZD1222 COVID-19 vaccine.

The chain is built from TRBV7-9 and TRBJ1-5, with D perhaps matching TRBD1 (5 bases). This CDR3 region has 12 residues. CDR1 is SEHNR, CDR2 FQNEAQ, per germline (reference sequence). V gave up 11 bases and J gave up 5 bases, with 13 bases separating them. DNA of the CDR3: TGTGCCGCCGCAAGCAGGGATCAGCCCCAGCATTTT. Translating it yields CAAASRDQPQHF.

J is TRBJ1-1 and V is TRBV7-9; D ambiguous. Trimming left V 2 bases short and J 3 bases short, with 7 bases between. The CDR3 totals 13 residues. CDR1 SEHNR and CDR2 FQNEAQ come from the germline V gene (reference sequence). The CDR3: CASSLFPDTEAFF. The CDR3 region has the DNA TGTGCCAGCAGCTTATTTCCTGACACTGAAGCTTTCTTT. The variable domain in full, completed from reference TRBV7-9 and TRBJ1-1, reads DTGVSQNPRHKITKRGQNVTFRCDPISEHNRLYWYRQTLGQGPEFLTYFQNEAQLEKSRLLSDRFSAERPKGSFSTLEIQRTEQGDSAMYLCASSLFPDTEAFFGQGTRLTVV.

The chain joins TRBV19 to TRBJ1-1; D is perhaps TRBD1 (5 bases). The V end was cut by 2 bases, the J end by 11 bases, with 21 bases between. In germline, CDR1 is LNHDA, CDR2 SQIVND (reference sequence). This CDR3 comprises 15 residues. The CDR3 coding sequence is TGTGCCAGTAGTATAAGGACCGGGGCGGTGGATTCTGCTTTCTTT. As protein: CASSIRTGAVDSAFF. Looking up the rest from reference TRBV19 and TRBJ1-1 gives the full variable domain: DGGITQSPKYLFRKEGQNVTLSCEQNLNHDAMYWYRQDPGQGLRLIYYSQIVNDFQKGDIAEGYSVSREKKESFPLTVTSAQKNPTAFYLCASSIRTGAVDSAFFGQGTRLTVV.

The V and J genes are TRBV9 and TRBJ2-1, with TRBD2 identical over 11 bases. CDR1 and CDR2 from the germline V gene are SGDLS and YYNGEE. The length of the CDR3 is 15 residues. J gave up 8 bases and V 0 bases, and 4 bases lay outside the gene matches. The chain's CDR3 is CASSVGGTSGYEQFF. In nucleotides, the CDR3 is TGTGCCAGCAGCGTAGGAGGGACTAGCGGTTATGAGCAGTTCTTC.

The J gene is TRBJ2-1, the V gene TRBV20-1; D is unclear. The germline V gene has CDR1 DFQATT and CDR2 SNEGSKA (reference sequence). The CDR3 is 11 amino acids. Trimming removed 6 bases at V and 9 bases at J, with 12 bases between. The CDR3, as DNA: TGCAGTGCCCGAGTCGTAAGTGAGCAGTTCTTC. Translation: CSARVVSEQFF.

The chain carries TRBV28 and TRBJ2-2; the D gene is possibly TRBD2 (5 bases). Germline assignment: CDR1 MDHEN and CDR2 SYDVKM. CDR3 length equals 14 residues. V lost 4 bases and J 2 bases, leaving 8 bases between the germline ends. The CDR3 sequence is CASSSGFNTGELFF. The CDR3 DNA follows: TGTGCCAGCAGTTCGGGGTTTAACACCGGGGAGCTGTTTTTT.

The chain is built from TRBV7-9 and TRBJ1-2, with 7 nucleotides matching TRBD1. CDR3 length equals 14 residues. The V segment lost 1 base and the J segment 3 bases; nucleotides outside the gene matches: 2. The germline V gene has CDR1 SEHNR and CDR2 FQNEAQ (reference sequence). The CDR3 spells CASSLVGTDYGYTF. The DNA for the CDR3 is TGTGCCAGCAGCTTAGTCGGGACAGACTATGGCTACACCTTC.

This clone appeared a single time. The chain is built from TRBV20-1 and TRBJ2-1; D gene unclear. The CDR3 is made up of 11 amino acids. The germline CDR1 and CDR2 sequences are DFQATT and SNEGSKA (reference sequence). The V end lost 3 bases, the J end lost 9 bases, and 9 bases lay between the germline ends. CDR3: CSASGVGEQFF. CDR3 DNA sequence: TGCAGTGCTAGTGGTGTGGGTGAGCAGTTCTTC.

The CDR3 nucleotides are TGTGCCAGCAGCCGACAGACGACCTTCTCTGGAAACACCATATATTTT. As protein: CASSRQTTFSGNTIYF. The gene calls are TRBV3-1 (or the pseudogene TRBV3-2) and TRBJ1-3, with a possible D match to TRBD1 (5 bases). Germline loops: CDR1 LGHDT, CDR2 YNNKEL (reference sequence). V lost 4 bases, J lost 0 bases, and 13 bases lay in between. This CDR3 is 16 amino acids long.

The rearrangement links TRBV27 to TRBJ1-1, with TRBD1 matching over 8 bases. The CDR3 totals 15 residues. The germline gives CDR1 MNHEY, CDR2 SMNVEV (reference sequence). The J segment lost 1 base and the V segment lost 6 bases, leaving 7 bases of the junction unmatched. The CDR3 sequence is CASSRTGTGNTEAFF. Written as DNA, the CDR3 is TGTGCCAGCAGCCGTACCGGGACAGGGAACACTGAAGCTTTCTTT.

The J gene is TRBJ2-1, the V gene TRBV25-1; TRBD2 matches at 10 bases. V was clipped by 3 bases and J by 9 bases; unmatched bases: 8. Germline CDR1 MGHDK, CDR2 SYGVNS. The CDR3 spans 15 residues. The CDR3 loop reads CASSDLGLADAEQFF. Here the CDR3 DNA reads TGTGCCAGCAGTGACCTAGGACTAGCGGATGCTGAGCAGTTCTTC.

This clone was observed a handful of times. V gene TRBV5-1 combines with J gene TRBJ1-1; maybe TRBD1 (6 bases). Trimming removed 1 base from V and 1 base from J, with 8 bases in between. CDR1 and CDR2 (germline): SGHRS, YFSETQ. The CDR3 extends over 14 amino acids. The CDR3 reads CASSLIRGNTEAFF. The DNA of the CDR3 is TGCGCCAGCAGCTTGATCAGGGGGAACACTGAAGCTTTCTTT.

CDR3 sequence (DNA): TGTGCCAGCAGCCAGGGACAGGGAGATGGCTATGGCTACACCTTC. This encodes CASSQGQGDGYGYTF. This rearrangement joins TRBV3-1 (or the pseudogene TRBV3-2) to TRBJ1-2; 9 bases are a match to TRBD1. This CDR3 is 15 amino acids long. V shed 3 bases, J shed 4 bases, and the junction held 6 bases outside the gene matches. The germline CDR1 and CDR2 sequences are LGHDT and YNNKEL (reference sequence).

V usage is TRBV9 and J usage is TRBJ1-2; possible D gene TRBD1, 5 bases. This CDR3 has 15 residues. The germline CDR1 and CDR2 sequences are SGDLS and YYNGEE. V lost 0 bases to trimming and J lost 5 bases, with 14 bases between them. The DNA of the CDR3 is TGTGCCAGCAGCGTAGAGCTGGGACCGCCTTATGGCTACACCTTC. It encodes CASSVELGPPYGYTF.

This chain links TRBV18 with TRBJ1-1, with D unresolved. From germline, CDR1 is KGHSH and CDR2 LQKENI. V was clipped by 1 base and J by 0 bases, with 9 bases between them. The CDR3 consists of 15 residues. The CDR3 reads CASSPRAEMNTEAFF. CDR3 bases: TGTGCCAGCTCACCACGAGCTGAAATGAACACTGAAGCTTTCTTT.

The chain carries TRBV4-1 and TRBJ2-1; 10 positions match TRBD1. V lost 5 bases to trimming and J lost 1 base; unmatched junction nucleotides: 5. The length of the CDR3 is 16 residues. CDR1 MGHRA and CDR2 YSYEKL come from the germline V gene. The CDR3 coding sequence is TGCGCCAGCAGCACCCGGGACAGGGGTTCCTACAATGAGCAGTTCTTC. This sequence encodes CASSTRDRGSYNEQFF.

CDR3: CASSLARGGGSTDTQYF. In DNA, the CDR3 is TGTGCCAGCAGCTTAGCCAGGGGGGGCGGGAGCACAGATACGCAGTATTTT. The chain uses TRBV7-9 and TRBJ2-3, with D perhaps assigned TRBD1 or TRBD2 (7 bases each). The ends were cut back, 0 bases at V and 0 bases at J, with 13 bases in the middle. From germline, CDR1 is SEHNR and CDR2 FQNEAQ (reference sequence). The CDR3 has 17 residues.

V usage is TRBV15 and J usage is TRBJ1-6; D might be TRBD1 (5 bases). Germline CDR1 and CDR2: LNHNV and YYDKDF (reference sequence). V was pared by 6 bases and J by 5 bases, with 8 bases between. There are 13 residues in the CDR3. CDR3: CATRGTDNSPLHF. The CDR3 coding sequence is TGTGCCACCAGAGGGACGGATAATTCACCCCTCCACTTT.

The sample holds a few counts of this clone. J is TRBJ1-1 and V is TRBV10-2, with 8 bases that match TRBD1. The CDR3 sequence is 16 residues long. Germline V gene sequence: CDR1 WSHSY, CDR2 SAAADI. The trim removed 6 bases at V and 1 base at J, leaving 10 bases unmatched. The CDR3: CASSNRGKRANTEAFF. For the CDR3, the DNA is TGCGCCAGCAGCAACAGGGGGAAGCGGGCGAACACTGAAGCTTTCTTT.

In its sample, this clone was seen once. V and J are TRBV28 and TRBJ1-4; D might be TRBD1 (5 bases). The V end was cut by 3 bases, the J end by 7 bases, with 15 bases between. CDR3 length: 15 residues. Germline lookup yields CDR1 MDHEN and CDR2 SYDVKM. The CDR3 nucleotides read TGTGCCAGCAGTTTCCACGGGGGGGATGGTGAAAAACTGTTTTTT. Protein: CASSFHGGDGEKLFF.

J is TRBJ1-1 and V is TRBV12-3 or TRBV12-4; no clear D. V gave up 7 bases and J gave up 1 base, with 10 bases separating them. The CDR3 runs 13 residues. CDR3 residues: CASNGESNTEAFF. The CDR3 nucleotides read TGTGCCAGCAATGGGGAATCGAACACTGAAGCTTTCTTT.

CDR3 DNA sequence: TGTGCCAGCAGCTTGGGTGGAAAAAACATTCAGTACTTC. It specifies CASSLGGKNIQYF. The chain employs TRBV5-4 and TRBJ2-4, with no clear D. Trimming removed 0 bases from V and 4 bases from J, with 5 bases in between. Germline values: CDR1 SGHNT, CDR2 YYREEE (reference sequence). The CDR3 has 13 amino acids. Supplemented by reference TRBV5-4 and TRBJ2-4, the full variable domain reads ETGVTQSPTHLIKTRGQQVTLRCSSQSGHNTVSWYQQALGQGPQFIFQYYREEENGRGNFPPRFSGLQFPNYSSELNVNALELDDSALYLCASSLGGKNIQYFGAGTRLSVL.

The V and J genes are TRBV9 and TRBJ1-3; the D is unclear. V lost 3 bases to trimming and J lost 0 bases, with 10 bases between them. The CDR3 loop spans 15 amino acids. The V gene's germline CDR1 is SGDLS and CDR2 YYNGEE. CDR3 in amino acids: CASSGRNPSGNTIYF. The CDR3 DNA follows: TGTGCCAGCAGCGGCCGTAATCCCTCTGGAAACACCATATATTTT.

DNA for the CDR3: TGTGCCAGCAGCTTAGCGCGGGGACTAGCCCACGAGCAGTACTTC. The encoded protein is CASSLARGLAHEQYF. The V and J genes are TRBV7-9 and TRBJ2-7; 9 bases fit TRBD2. The CDR3 covers 15 residues. From germline, CDR1 is SEHNR and CDR2 FQNEAQ (reference sequence). V trimming: 0 bases; J trimming: 5 bases; junction bases outside the gene matches: 5.

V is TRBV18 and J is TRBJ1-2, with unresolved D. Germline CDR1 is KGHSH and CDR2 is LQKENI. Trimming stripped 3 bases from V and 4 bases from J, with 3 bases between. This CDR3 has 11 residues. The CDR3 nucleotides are TGTGCCAGCTCACCCGGCTATGGCTACACCTTC. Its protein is CASSPGYGYTF.

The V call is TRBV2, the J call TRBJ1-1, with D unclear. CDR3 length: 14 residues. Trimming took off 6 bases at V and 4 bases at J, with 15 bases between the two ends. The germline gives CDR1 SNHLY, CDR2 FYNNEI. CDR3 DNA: TGTGCCAGCAGGGACCCAGGCTATCTCACTGAAGCTTTCTTT. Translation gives CASRDPGYLTEAFF.

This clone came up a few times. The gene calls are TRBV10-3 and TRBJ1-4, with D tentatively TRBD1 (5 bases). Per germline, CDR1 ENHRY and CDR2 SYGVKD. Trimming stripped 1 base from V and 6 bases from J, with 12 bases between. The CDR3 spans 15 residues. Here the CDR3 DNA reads TGTGCCATCAGTGAGTTGGGCAGGGAATATGAAAAACTGTTTTTT. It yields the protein CAISELGREYEKLFF.

The CDR3 DNA follows: TGTGCCAGCAGCTCCCACCCCCGACAGGGCTTTCTCTATGGCTACACCTTC. Translating it yields CASSSHPRQGFLYGYTF. The chain is built from TRBV5-7 and TRBJ1-2, with 7 bases aligning to TRBD1. TRBV5-7 is annotated as an ORF whose role is uncertain. The CDR3 covers 17 residues. V lost 3 bases to trimming and J lost 4 bases; unmatched junction nucleotides: 15.

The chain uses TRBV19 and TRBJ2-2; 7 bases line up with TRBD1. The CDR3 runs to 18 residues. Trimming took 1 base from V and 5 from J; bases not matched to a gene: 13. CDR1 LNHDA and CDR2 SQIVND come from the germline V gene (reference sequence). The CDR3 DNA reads TGTGCCAGTAGTATAGGAGTAGGGGGCACCTCGAGTACCGGGGAGCTGTTTTTT. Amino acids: CASSIGVGGTSSTGELFF.

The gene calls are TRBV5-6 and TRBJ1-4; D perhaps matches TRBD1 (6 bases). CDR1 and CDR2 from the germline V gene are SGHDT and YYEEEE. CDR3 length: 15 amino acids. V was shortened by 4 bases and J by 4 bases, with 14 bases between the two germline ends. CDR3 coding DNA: TGTGCCAGCAGCATTTCCGGGACAATTAATGAAAAACTGTTTTTT. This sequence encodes CASSISGTINEKLFF.